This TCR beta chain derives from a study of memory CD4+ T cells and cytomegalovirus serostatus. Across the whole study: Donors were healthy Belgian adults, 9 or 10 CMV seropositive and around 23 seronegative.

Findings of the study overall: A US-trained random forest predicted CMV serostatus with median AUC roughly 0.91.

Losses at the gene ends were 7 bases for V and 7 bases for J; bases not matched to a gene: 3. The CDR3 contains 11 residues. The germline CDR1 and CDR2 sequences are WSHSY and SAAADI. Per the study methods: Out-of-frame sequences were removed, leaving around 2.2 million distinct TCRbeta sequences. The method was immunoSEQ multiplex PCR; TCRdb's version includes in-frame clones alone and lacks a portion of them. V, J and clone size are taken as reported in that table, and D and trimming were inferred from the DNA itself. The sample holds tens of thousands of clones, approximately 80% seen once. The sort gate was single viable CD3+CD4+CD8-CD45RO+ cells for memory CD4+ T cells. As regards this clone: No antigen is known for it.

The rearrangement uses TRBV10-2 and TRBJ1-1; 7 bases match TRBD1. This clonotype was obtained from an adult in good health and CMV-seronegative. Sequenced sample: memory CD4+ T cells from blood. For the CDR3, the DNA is TGCGCCAGCAAGGGACAGATTGAAGCTTTCTTT. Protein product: CASKGQIEAFF.